These 17 T cell receptor beta chains came from one sample sequenced in a study of blood T cell repertoires in COVID-19. Produced via immunoSEQ multiplex PCR; TCRdb's table is partial and in-frame only. Altogether roughly 240,000 clones are present, roughly 86% being singletons, with the ten largest covering 5.5% to 6.5%. Sequenced material: peripheral blood. These receptors all stem from a woman older than 75 with COVID-19, enrolled during active disease.

This clone was detected only a few times. The chain recombines TRBV7-2 with TRBJ1-1; D is uncertain. The V gene lost 3 bases and the J gene lost 2 bases, with 7 bases spanning the gap. The CDR3 is made up of 13 amino acids. Germline loops: CDR1 SGHTA, CDR2 FQGNSA. The CDR3 sequence is CASSFQLNTEAFF. CDR3 nucleotide sequence: TGTGCCAGCAGCTTTCAGTTAAACACTGAAGCTTTCTTT.

This chain joins TRBV6-1 and TRBJ1-3; possibly TRBD1 for D (6 bases). Germline CDR1 is MNHNS and CDR2 is SASEGT. This CDR3 is 14 amino acids long. The V end was cut by 5 bases, the J end by 4 bases, with 12 bases between. The CDR3 region is CASSHRDKGNTIYF. In DNA form, the CDR3 reads TGTGCCAGCAGTCACCGGGACAAGGGAAACACCATATATTTT.

The CDR3 DNA reads as TGTGCCAGCAGCGTAGACGAGGGTAATTCACCCCTCCACTTT. The encoded protein is CASSVDEGNSPLHF. This chain joins TRBV9 and TRBJ1-6, with no clear D. This CDR3 contains 14 residues. V lost 0 bases to trimming and J lost 6 bases, with 7 bases between them. Germline lookup yields CDR1 SGDLS and CDR2 YYNGEE.

V and J are TRBV29-1 and TRBJ1-1; 8 bases line up with TRBD1. The V and J ends lost 4 bases and 2 bases, in that order; junction bases with no gene match: 6. Germline lookup yields CDR1 SQVTM and CDR2 ANQGSEA. This CDR3 contains 14 residues. The CDR3 region is CSVVRDRGNTEAFF. The DNA for the CDR3 is TGCAGCGTTGTCCGAGACAGGGGTAACACTGAAGCTTTCTTT. Complete variable domain (other parts from reference TRBV29-1 and TRBJ1-1): SAVISQKPSRDICQRGTSLTIQCQVDSQVTMMFWYRQQPGQSLTLIATANQGSEATYESGFVIDKFPISRPNLTFSTLTVSNMSPEDSSIYLCSVVRDRGNTEAFFGQGTRLTVV.

The chain employs TRBV6-2 or TRBV6-3 and TRBJ1-5; 7 bases are a match to TRBD1. Germline assignment: CDR1 MNHEY and CDR2 SVGEGT. V was clipped by 6 bases and J by 2 bases; unmatched bases: 13. The CDR3 is 17 amino acids. The CDR3 loop is CASSPLTGDGGNQPQHF. The CDR3 DNA follows: TGTGCCAGCAGCCCTCTCACAGGGGACGGTGGCAATCAGCCCCAGCATTTT.

This clone has a single count. The rearrangement links TRBV7-9 to TRBJ2-3; D is unclear. Trimming shortened V by 4 bases and J by 2 bases, and 13 bases separated the two germline ends. The length of the CDR3 is 15 residues. Germline assignment: CDR1 SEHNR and CDR2 FQNEAQ (reference sequence). CDR3 residues: CASSSLKFSTDTQYF. The CDR3 nucleotides read TGTGCCAGCAGCTCCTTAAAATTCTCCACAGATACGCAGTATTTT.

As DNA, the CDR3 is TGTGCCATCAGGGACAATAGCGGGGTTGAGGATGAGCAGTTCTTC. Translated: CAIRDNSGVEDEQFF. J is TRBJ2-1 and V is TRBV10-3, with 8 bases matching TRBD2. The CDR3 has 15 amino acids. V shed 6 bases and J 8 bases; nucleotides not matched to a gene: 12. The germline V gene has CDR1 ENHRY and CDR2 SYGVKD.

V and J are TRBV24-1 and TRBJ1-5; 8 bases are shared with TRBD1. The J segment lost 6 bases and the V segment lost 4 bases, leaving 7 bases of the junction unmatched. The CDR3 spans 15 residues. Germline CDR1 KGHDR, CDR2 SFDVKD. DNA of the CDR3: TGTGCCACCAGTGAAACCGACAGGGGCGGTCAGCCCCAGCATTTT. The encoded protein is CATSETDRGGQPQHF.

The chain combines TRBV27 with TRBJ1-2; 9 bases map to TRBD1. The J segment lost 4 bases and the V segment lost 4 bases, leaving 4 bases of the junction unmatched. The germline V gene encodes CDR1 MNHEY and CDR2 SMNVEV (reference sequence). The CDR3 is 14 amino acids. The DNA of the CDR3 is TGTGCCAGCAGTTATTCGGACAGGGGCTATGGCTACACCTTC. Its protein is CASSYSDRGYGYTF.

The chain is built from TRBV3-1 (or the pseudogene TRBV3-2) and TRBJ1-1, with 11 bases identical to TRBD1. Germline V gives CDR1 LGHDT, CDR2 YNNKEL (reference sequence). This CDR3 is 14 amino acids long. V was clipped by 4 bases and J by 4 bases; unmatched bases: 2. CDR3 in DNA: TGTGCCAGCAGCCGGGACAGGGGGAGCACTGAAGCTTTCTTT. Amino acids: CASSRDRGSTEAFF.

The J gene is TRBJ1-4, the V gene TRBV4-3; 8 bases map to TRBD1. This CDR3 is built from 13 residues. Germline V gene data show CDR1 as LGHNA and CDR2 as YSLEER. Trimming removed 0 bases from V and 11 bases from J; junction bases left unmatched: 2. The CDR3 DNA follows: TGCGCCAGCAGCCAAGATCGACAGGGGAAACTGTTTTTT. As protein: CASSQDRQGKLFF.

The genes are TRBV7-3 and TRBJ2-2, with D maybe TRBD2 (6 bases). CDR1 SGHTA and CDR2 FQGTGA come from the germline V gene. CDR3 length equals 13 residues. The ends were cut back, 2 bases at V and 6 bases at J, with 7 bases in the middle. CDR3 protein: CASSLGEAGELFF. The DNA for the CDR3 is TGTGCCAGCAGCTTAGGGGAGGCCGGGGAGCTGTTTTTT.

The genes are TRBV7-2 and TRBJ2-2; D possibly corresponds to TRBD2 (6 bases). Germline CDR1 is SGHTA and CDR2 is FQGNSA. CDR3 length: 17 residues. V lost 3 bases and J lost 9, with 23 bases in between. In DNA, the CDR3 is TGTGCCAGCAGCTTGGCGCTGCTAGCGCGCTCGGCCCGGGAGCTGTTTTTT. Its protein is CASSLALLARSARELFF.

The chain has TRBV7-6 and TRBJ2-1, with 9 nucleotides matching TRBD2. Germline lookup yields CDR1 SGHVS and CDR2 FNYEAQ. Germline trimming cut 2 bases from V and 8 bases from J; bases unmatched to any gene: 7. The CDR3 sequence is 15 residues long. The DNA for the CDR3 is TGTGCCAGCAGCTTAACTAGCGGGCTGAGGTATGAGCAGTTCTTC. Its protein product is CASSLTSGLRYEQFF.

This rearrangement joins TRBV4-3 to TRBJ2-7; 11 bases align to TRBD1. The germline CDR1 and CDR2 sequences are LGHNA and YSLEER. The CDR3 loop spans 14 amino acids. With 0 bases clipped from V and 6 bases from J, the junction kept 1 base outside the gene matches. The CDR3 spells CASSQEGTGGEQYF. The CDR3, as DNA: TGCGCCAGCAGCCAAGAGGGGACAGGGGGCGAGCAGTACTTC.

CDR3: CASSWESYGYTF. CDR3 nucleotide sequence: TGTGCCAGTAGTTGGGAGAGCTATGGCTACACCTTC. V usage is TRBV19 and J usage is TRBJ1-2, with no clear D. The CDR3 is 12 amino acids. Per the germline V gene, CDR1 is LNHDA and CDR2 is SQIVND (reference sequence). Between the trimmed V and J ends, which lost 5 bases and 4 bases, there was a span of 8 bases.

J is TRBJ1-2 and V is TRBV7-2; TRBD1 agrees at 7 bases. Per the germline V gene, CDR1 is SGHTA and CDR2 is FQGNSA. The CDR3 loop spans 15 amino acids. Unmatched junction bases numbered 13, after V lost 5 bases and J lost 7 bases. CDR3 residues: CASSPGNRGFGGYTF. DNA of the CDR3: TGTGCCAGCAGCCCAGGGAACAGGGGCTTCGGTGGCTACACCTTC.